This is a list of T cell receptor beta chains from one sample in a study of blood T cell repertoires in COVID-19. Assay: immunoSEQ multiplex PCR; the TCRdb copy retains only in-frame clones and omits some. Altogether fewer than 100,000 clones are present, about nine tenths being singletons, with the ten largest covering 4.9%. The sample consisted of peripheral blood. These TCRs come from a woman of 80 years or more with acute or convalescent COVID-19. The CDR3 runs from the conserved cysteine through the conserved F or W. Fields, in order: clone size, V gene, J gene, D gene, CDR3 protein, CDR3 DNA. The D gene is left open where the match is weak. Expanded clones are given a class, and other clones once, few, many or no size at all.

abundance: -; v_gene: TRBV19; j_gene: TRBJ1-4; d_gene: -; CDR3aa: CASSTRLEKLFF; CDR3nt: TGTGCCAGTAGTACTCGGTTAGAAAAACTGTTTTTT
abundance: -; v_gene: TRBV5-1; j_gene: TRBJ2-2; d_gene: TRBD2; CDR3aa: CASSTLAGTAFGELFF; CDR3nt: TGCGCCAGCAGCACCTTAGCGGGGACGGCGTTCGGGGAGCTGTTTTTT
abundance: -; v_gene: TRBV6-6; j_gene: TRBJ1-1; d_gene: -; CDR3aa: CASSYTLNTEAFF; CDR3nt: TGTGCCAGCAGTTACACATTGAACACTGAAGCTTTCTTT
abundance: -; v_gene: TRBV5-4; j_gene: TRBJ2-2; d_gene: -; CDR3aa: CASSLELNTGELFF; CDR3nt: TGTGCCAGCAGCTTGGAACTCAACACCGGGGAGCTGTTTTTT
abundance: few; v_gene: TRBV6-6; j_gene: TRBJ1-6; d_gene: -; CDR3aa: CASRVAGPYNSPLHF; CDR3nt: TGTGCCAGCAGGGTTGCAGGTCCCTATAATTCACCCCTCCACTTT
abundance: -; v_gene: TRBV11-1; j_gene: TRBJ2-2; d_gene: TRBD2; CDR3aa: CASSSTSGSWSGELFF; CDR3nt: TGTGCCAGCAGCTCTACTAGCGGGAGCTGGTCCGGGGAGCTGTTTTTT
abundance: once; v_gene: TRBV29-1; j_gene: TRBJ1-1; d_gene: TRBD1; CDR3aa: CSVRTGTNTEAFF; CDR3nt: TGCAGCGTCCGGACAGGGACGAACACTGAAGCTTTCTTT
abundance: -; v_gene: TRBV7-9; j_gene: TRBJ1-3; d_gene: -; CDR3aa: CASSNQQGSGNTIYF; CDR3nt: TGTGCCAGCAGTAATCAACAGGGCTCTGGAAACACCATATATTTT
abundance: -; v_gene: TRBV6-1; j_gene: TRBJ2-2; d_gene: -; CDR3aa: CASSEVGGGRELFF; CDR3nt: TGTGCCAGCAGTGAAGTAGGGGGCGGGAGGGAGCTGTTTTTT
abundance: once; v_gene: TRBV19; j_gene: TRBJ1-2; d_gene: -; CDR3aa: CASSRGFNYGYTF; CDR3nt: TGTGCCAGTAGTCGAGGGTTTAACTATGGCTACACCTTC
abundance: -; v_gene: TRBV7-3; j_gene: TRBJ2-2; d_gene: TRBD2; CDR3aa: CASSFSSGRAFDSGELFF; CDR3nt: TGTGCCAGCAGCTTTAGTAGCGGGAGGGCCTTTGATTCCGGGGAGCTGTTTTTT
abundance: -; v_gene: TRBV20-1; j_gene: TRBJ2-1; d_gene: -; CDR3aa: CSASTGGGGYNEQFF; CDR3nt: TGCAGTGCTAGTACCGGGGGTGGGGGCTACAATGAGCAGTTCTTC
abundance: -; v_gene: TRBV9; j_gene: TRBJ2-2; d_gene: -; CDR3aa: CASSGSGTGELFF; CDR3nt: TGTGCCAGCAGCGGAAGCGGCACCGGGGAGCTGTTTTTT
abundance: once; v_gene: TRBV7-6; j_gene: TRBJ1-1; d_gene: -; CDR3aa: CASAAKVRTGDTEAFF; CDR3nt: TGTGCCAGCGCCGCAAAAGTAAGGACTGGGGACACTGAAGCTTTCTTT
abundance: -; v_gene: TRBV5-1; j_gene: TRBJ1-3; d_gene: TRBD1; CDR3aa: CASSLEDRRSGNTIYF; CDR3nt: TGCGCCAGCAGCTTGGAGGACAGGCGCTCTGGAAACACCATATATTTT
abundance: -; v_gene: TRBV20-1; j_gene: TRBJ1-5; d_gene: -; CDR3aa: CSASTGQGLNQPQHF; CDR3nt: TGCAGTGCTAGTACAGGGCAGGGCCTCAATCAGCCCCAGCATTTT
abundance: few; v_gene: TRBV12-3/TRBV12-4; j_gene: TRBJ2-1; d_gene: TRBD2; CDR3aa: CASGTSGWNEQFF; CDR3nt: TGTGCCAGCGGGACTAGCGGCTGGAATGAGCAGTTCTTC
abundance: once; v_gene: TRBV7-8; j_gene: TRBJ1-5; d_gene: -; CDR3aa: CASSLGGVRNQPQHF; CDR3nt: TGTGCCAGCAGCTTGGGAGGGGTCCGAAATCAGCCCCAGCATTTT
abundance: -; v_gene: TRBV3-1/TRBV3-2; j_gene: TRBJ2-1; d_gene: TRBD2; CDR3aa: CASSQENKRGGRNEQFF; CDR3nt: TGTGCCAGCAGCCAAGAGAACAAGCGGGGGGGCCGAAATGAGCAGTTCTTC
abundance: -; v_gene: TRBV2; j_gene: TRBJ2-5; d_gene: TRBD1; CDR3aa: CASRGDRGSETQYF; CDR3nt: TGTGCCAGCAGGGGGGACAGGGGTAGTGAGACCCAGTACTTC
abundance: few; v_gene: TRBV9; j_gene: TRBJ1-2; d_gene: -; CDR3aa: CASSRQNYGYTF; CDR3nt: TGTGCCAGCAGCAGACAGAACTATGGCTACACCTTC
abundance: -; v_gene: TRBV5-5; j_gene: TRBJ1-4; d_gene: -; CDR3aa: CASSYLRINEKLFF; CDR3nt: TGTGCCAGCAGCTACCTCAGGATTAATGAAAAACTGTTTTTT
abundance: -; v_gene: TRBV2; j_gene: TRBJ2-1; d_gene: TRBD1; CDR3aa: CASSLEGTGRRQFF; CDR3nt: TGTGCCAGCAGTTTGGAAGGGACAGGGAGACGGCAGTTCTTC
abundance: -; v_gene: TRBV27; j_gene: TRBJ1-2; d_gene: TRBD1; CDR3aa: CASSLTGTGGYGYTF; CDR3nt: TGTGCCAGCAGTCTCACCGGGACAGGGGGCTATGGCTACACCTTC
abundance: -; v_gene: TRBV6-1; j_gene: TRBJ2-1; d_gene: TRBD2; CDR3aa: CASSEEIAGWYNEQFF; CDR3nt: TGTGCCAGCAGTGAAGAGATAGCGGGCTGGTACAATGAGCAGTTCTTC
abundance: -; v_gene: TRBV19; j_gene: TRBJ1-5; d_gene: TRBD1; CDR3aa: CASRIRQGGQPQHF; CDR3nt: TGTGCCAGTAGAATACGACAGGGGGGTCAGCCCCAGCATTTT
abundance: few; v_gene: TRBV18; j_gene: TRBJ2-5; d_gene: TRBD1; CDR3aa: CASSGTGRETQYF; CDR3nt: TGTGCCAGCTCGGGGACAGGGAGGGAGACCCAGTACTTC
abundance: -; v_gene: TRBV6-5; j_gene: TRBJ2-7; d_gene: TRBD2; CDR3aa: CASSPSGRVPRLF; CDR3nt: TGTGCCAGCAGTCCTAGCGGGAGGGTTCCCCGCCTATTC
abundance: -; v_gene: TRBV24-1; j_gene: TRBJ2-3; d_gene: -; CDR3aa: CATSEGAPTDTQYF; CDR3nt: TGTGCCACCAGTGAAGGGGCCCCCACAGATACGCAGTATTTT
abundance: -; v_gene: TRBV12-2; j_gene: TRBJ1-2; d_gene: -; CDR3aa: CASRLSPLNRVGGGYTF; CDR3nt: TGTGCAAGTCGCTTATCACCCTTGAACAGGGTAGGGGGAGGCTACACCTTC
abundance: -; v_gene: TRBV3-1/TRBV3-2; j_gene: TRBJ1-1; d_gene: -; CDR3aa: CASSLSGQGEAFF; CDR3nt: TGTGCCAGCAGTCTCAGCGGGCAGGGCGAAGCTTTCTTT
abundance: few; v_gene: TRBV5-6; j_gene: TRBJ1-2; d_gene: -; CDR3aa: CASSNLPLYGYTF; CDR3nt: TGTGCCAGCAGCAACCTACCCCTGTATGGCTACACCTTC
abundance: -; v_gene: TRBV19; j_gene: TRBJ1-2; d_gene: -; CDR3aa: CASSIQGSGGYTF; CDR3nt: TGTGCCAGTAGTATCCAGGGGAGCGGAGGCTACACCTTC
abundance: -; v_gene: TRBV9; j_gene: TRBJ2-5; d_gene: TRBD1; CDR3aa: CASTPGRGPETQYF; CDR3nt: TGTGCCAGCACCCCAGGCAGGGGGCCAGAGACCCAGTACTTC
abundance: -; v_gene: TRBV13; j_gene: TRBJ1-6; d_gene: -; CDR3aa: CASSLGLGPNYNSPLHF; CDR3nt: TGTGCCAGCAGCTTAGGCCTGGGCCCGAATTATAATTCACCCCTCCACTTT
abundance: -; v_gene: TRBV9; j_gene: TRBJ2-1; d_gene: -; CDR3aa: CASSQLGTLSYNEQFF; CDR3nt: TGTGCCAGCAGTCAACTCGGGACTCTTTCATACAATGAGCAGTTCTTC
abundance: -; v_gene: TRBV5-5; j_gene: TRBJ2-1; d_gene: -; CDR3aa: CASSQAQGTYNEQFF; CDR3nt: TGTGCCAGCAGCCAAGCCCAGGGTACCTACAATGAGCAGTTCTTC
abundance: -; v_gene: TRBV5-4; j_gene: TRBJ2-5; d_gene: -; CDR3aa: CASSLSVRGEETQYF; CDR3nt: TGTGCCAGCAGCTTAAGTGTCAGGGGGGAAGAGACCCAGTACTTC
abundance: -; v_gene: TRBV5-6; j_gene: TRBJ2-2; d_gene: -; CDR3aa: CASIRVGMEDTGELFF; CDR3nt: TGTGCCAGCATTCGCGTCGGTATGGAGGACACCGGGGAGCTGTTTTTT
abundance: -; v_gene: TRBV5-6; j_gene: TRBJ1-5; d_gene: -; CDR3aa: CASSLSRGNQPQHF; CDR3nt: TGTGCCAGCAGCCTGAGTCGGGGGAATCAGCCCCAGCATTTT
abundance: few; v_gene: TRBV4-2; j_gene: TRBJ1-2; d_gene: -; CDR3aa: CASSQDDRNYGYTF; CDR3nt: TGTGCCAGCAGCCAAGATGACAGGAACTATGGCTACACCTTC
abundance: -; v_gene: TRBV7-8; j_gene: TRBJ1-4; d_gene: -; CDR3aa: CASSPVEVLEKLFF; CDR3nt: TGTGCCAGCAGCCCGGTTGAGGTGCTGGAAAAACTGTTTTTT
abundance: -; v_gene: TRBV19; j_gene: TRBJ1-2; d_gene: -; CDR3aa: CASSIGAGSNYGYTF; CDR3nt: TGTGCCAGTAGTATAGGGGCAGGGTCTAACTATGGCTACACCTTC
abundance: -; v_gene: TRBV18; j_gene: TRBJ2-1; d_gene: TRBD2; CDR3aa: CASSPLRDTKRLARNEQFF; CDR3nt: TGTGCCAGCTCACCCCTCCGGGACACGAAGAGACTAGCGAGGAATGAGCAGTTCTTC
abundance: -; v_gene: TRBV11-2; j_gene: TRBJ2-5; d_gene: TRBD2; CDR3aa: CASSPGAAGGQETQYF; CDR3nt: TGTGCCAGCAGCCCCGGGGCGGCGGGGGGCCAAGAGACCCAGTACTTC
abundance: -; v_gene: TRBV19; j_gene: TRBJ2-2; d_gene: TRBD1; CDR3aa: CASNLQGARLITGELFF; CDR3nt: TGTGCCAGTAACCTACAGGGGGCGCGCTTAATTACCGGGGAGCTGTTTTTT
abundance: -; v_gene: TRBV11-2; j_gene: TRBJ2-7; d_gene: TRBD2; CDR3aa: CASSLVVAGVSEQYF; CDR3nt: TGTGCCAGCAGCTTAGTGGTAGCGGGAGTCTCCGAGCAGTACTTC
abundance: -; v_gene: TRBV6-1; j_gene: TRBJ2-7; d_gene: -; CDR3aa: CASSEVRRTYEQYF; CDR3nt: TGTGCCAGCAGTGAAGTTCGCAGGACCTACGAGCAGTACTTC
abundance: -; v_gene: TRBV9; j_gene: TRBJ1-2; d_gene: TRBD1; CDR3aa: CASSVGQGALDYGYTF; CDR3nt: TGTGCCAGCAGCGTAGGACAGGGGGCGCTTGACTATGGCTACACCTTC
abundance: -; v_gene: TRBV19; j_gene: TRBJ2-7; d_gene: TRBD2; CDR3aa: CASSIAASGRYEQYF; CDR3nt: TGTGCCAGTAGTATAGCGGCTAGCGGGAGGTACGAGCAGTACTTC
abundance: -; v_gene: TRBV28; j_gene: TRBJ2-3; d_gene: -; CDR3aa: CASSLAGSGTDTQYF; CDR3nt: TGTGCCAGCAGTTTAGCGGGTTCTGGCACAGATACGCAGTATTTT
abundance: -; v_gene: TRBV5-1; j_gene: TRBJ1-2; d_gene: TRBD1; CDR3aa: CASSQGQPNYGYTF; CDR3nt: TGCGCCAGCAGCCAGGGACAGCCTAACTATGGCTACACCTTC
abundance: -; v_gene: TRBV6-5; j_gene: TRBJ2-7; d_gene: TRBD2; CDR3aa: CASRRTSVSYEQYF; CDR3nt: TGTGCCAGCAGGAGGACTAGCGTTTCCTACGAGCAGTACTTC
abundance: once; v_gene: TRBV12-3/TRBV12-4; j_gene: TRBJ2-7; d_gene: -; CDR3aa: CASSLAQGEQYF; CDR3nt: TGTGCCAGCAGTTTAGCCCAGGGCGAGCAGTACTTC
abundance: -; v_gene: TRBV9; j_gene: TRBJ2-3; d_gene: TRBD1; CDR3aa: CASSMRDRGLADTQYF; CDR3nt: TGTGCCAGCAGCATGCGGGACAGGGGGCTTGCAGATACGCAGTATTTT
abundance: -; v_gene: TRBV5-1; j_gene: TRBJ1-1; d_gene: TRBD1; CDR3aa: CASSLDGQGANTEAFF; CDR3nt: TGCGCCAGCAGCTTGGATGGACAGGGAGCAAACACTGAAGCTTTCTTT
abundance: -; v_gene: TRBV19; j_gene: TRBJ1-1; d_gene: TRBD1; CDR3aa: CASSTRTGGNTEAFF; CDR3nt: TGTGCCAGTAGTACAAGGACAGGCGGGAACACTGAAGCTTTCTTT
abundance: -; v_gene: TRBV11-2; j_gene: TRBJ2-5; d_gene: TRBD1; CDR3aa: CASSLGPGQGAETQYF; CDR3nt: TGTGCCAGCAGCTTAGGTCCGGGACAGGGGGCAGAGACCCAGTACTTC
abundance: -; v_gene: TRBV10-3; j_gene: TRBJ2-7; d_gene: TRBD1; CDR3aa: CAISGGTGSSYEQYF; CDR3nt: TGTGCCATCAGTGGCGGGACAGGGAGCTCCTACGAGCAGTACTTC